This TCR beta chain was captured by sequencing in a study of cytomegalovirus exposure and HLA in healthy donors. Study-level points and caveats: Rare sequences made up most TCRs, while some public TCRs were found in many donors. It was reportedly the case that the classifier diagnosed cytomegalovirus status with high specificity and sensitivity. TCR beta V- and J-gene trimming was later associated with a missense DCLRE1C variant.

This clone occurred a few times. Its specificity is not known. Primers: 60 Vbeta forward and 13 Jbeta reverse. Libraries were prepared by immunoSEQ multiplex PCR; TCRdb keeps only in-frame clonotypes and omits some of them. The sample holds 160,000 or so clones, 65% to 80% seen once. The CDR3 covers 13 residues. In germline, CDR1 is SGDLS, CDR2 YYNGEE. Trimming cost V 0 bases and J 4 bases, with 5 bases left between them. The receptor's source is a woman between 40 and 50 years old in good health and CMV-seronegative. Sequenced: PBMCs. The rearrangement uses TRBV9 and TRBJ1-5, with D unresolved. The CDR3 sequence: CASSVAGNQPQHF. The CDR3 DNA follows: TGTGCCAGCAGCGTAGCGGGTAATCAGCCCCAGCATTTT.